The sample holds a few counts of the clone carrying this T cell receptor beta chain. Its antigen is still unknown. The CDR3 consists of 15 residues. Germline loops: CDR1 SGDLS, CDR2 YYNGEE. The V segment lost 0 bases and the J segment 6 bases; nucleotides outside the gene matches: 3. The sample originates from a study of T-cell memory formation after mild COVID-19. Study-wide context: The study found TCR clusters largely donor specific.

In TCRdb, the 5' RACE reads were re-called with MiXCR into one record per CDR3 protein. The sample shows about 440,000 distinct CDR3 sequences, 20% of them seen only once. Whole-study findings and limits: Day 15 to 85 contracting clones showed balanced CD4/CD8; later expanders leaned CD4+. Cross-reactive memory appears to have joined, as suggested by some responding clones showing up in pre-infection memory. Clones that contracted clustered mainly in CM and EM if CD4+ and in EMRA if CD8+.

The sequenced sample consisted of PBMCs or a T cell subset sorted from them (not recorded which). The genes are TRBV9 and TRBJ2-1; 10 bases are a match to TRBD2. The origin of this receptor is an adult woman who had mild COVID-19 (a few samples of this study predate the infection). Cell type and time point are not known. This CDR3 is CASSVESSGGNEQFF. Written as DNA, the CDR3 is TGTGCCAGCAGCGTAGAGTCTAGCGGGGGCAATGAGCAGTTCTTC.